These 21 T cell receptor beta chains originate from one sample sequenced in a study of persistence of HIV-infected CD4 T cells. No cognate antigen is known for these TCRs. The libraries were made with immunoSEQ version 4 in survey mode. Method: immunoSEQ multiplex PCR; TCRdb's copy keeps in-frame clones and lacks some. In the table there are about 45,000 clones, about 87% of which are singletons. This nonspecific control used anti-CD3/anti-CD28 bead stimulation of CD4+ T cells. Responding CD4+ T cells were sorted by upregulation of both CD40 ligand and CD69. Sequences were derived from CD4+ T cells sorted from PBMCs after approximately 20-hour stimulation, sampled from a patient who received antiretroviral therapy. The origin of the receptors is an adult woman with HIV who was CMV-seropositive.

The chain joins TRBV30 to TRBJ2-3, with D perhaps TRBD1 or TRBD2 (5 bases each). The CDR3 is 14 residues long. CDR1 and CDR2 (germline): GTSNPN, SVGIG (reference sequence). V was trimmed by 4 bases and J by 2 bases, leaving 13 bases between them. In nucleotides, the CDR3 is TGTGCCTGGAAGGGGAGAGTAGCCACAGATACGCAGTATTTT. This codes for CAWKGRVATDTQYF.

The rearrangement uses TRBV14 and TRBJ2-7; no firm D call. This CDR3 is built from 11 residues. Trimming cost V 0 bases and J 6 bases, with 3 bases left between them. The germline V gene encodes CDR1 SGHDN and CDR2 FVKESK. The CDR3 sequence is CASSQDREQYF. For the CDR3, the DNA is TGTGCCAGCAGCCAAGATCGCGAGCAGTACTTC.

V usage is TRBV29-1 and J usage is TRBJ1-5; 10 bases line up with TRBD1. This CDR3 is built from 13 residues. Germline V gives CDR1 SQVTM, CDR2 ANQGSEA. Trimming cost V 6 bases and J 2 bases; bases outside gene matches: 1. The CDR3 region has the DNA TGCAGCGTCGGGACAGGGGGCAATCAGCCCCAGCATTTT. Protein: CSVGTGGNQPQHF.

This clone has a single count. The V call is TRBV12-3 or TRBV12-4, the J call TRBJ1-2; no firm D call. V lost 2 bases and J lost 8, with 3 bases in between. CDR3 size: 10 residues. This CDR3 reads CASSLWGYTF. The DNA for the CDR3 is TGTGCCAGCAGTTTATGGGGCTACACCTTC.

The chain carries TRBV12-3 or TRBV12-4 and TRBJ1-1; D gene ambiguous. The V end was cut by 5 bases, the J end by 0 bases, with 7 bases between. The CDR3 sequence is 13 residues long. The CDR3 DNA is TGTGCCAGCAGTCGAGAGATGAACACTGAAGCTTTCTTT. This translates into CASSREMNTEAFF.

The chain uses TRBV5-7 and TRBJ1-1, with D maybe TRBD1 (6 bases). TRBV5-7 is given ORF status, its function remaining uncertain. V lost 2 bases to trimming and J lost 1 base, with 18 bases between them. The CDR3 length is 17 residues. In DNA form, the CDR3 reads TGTGCCAGCAGCTTTCGGTCCGTGGGACACCAGAACACTGAAGCTTTCTTT. Its protein is CASSFRSVGHQNTEAFF.

The chain couples TRBV11-1 to TRBJ2-7; 8 bases agree with TRBD2. Trimming cost V 5 bases and J 2 bases; bases outside gene matches: 2. Germline assignment: CDR1 SGHAT and CDR2 FQDESV (reference sequence). The CDR3 has 13 amino acids. The CDR3 reads CASSSGGPYEQYF. CDR3 in DNA: TGTGCCAGCAGCAGCGGGGGTCCCTACGAGCAGTACTTC.

J is TRBJ2-7 and V is TRBV29-1; TRBD2 aligns across 9 bases. The CDR3 totals 14 residues. Germline V gives CDR1 SQVTM, CDR2 ANQGSEA. V trimming: 2 bases; J trimming: 3 bases; junction bases outside the gene matches: 5. CDR3 nucleotides: TGCAGCGTTGAACTAGCGGGAAGAGGCTACGAGCAGTACTTC. This codes for CSVELAGRGYEQYF.

V is TRBV7-2 and J is TRBJ2-5; TRBD2 aligns across 9 bases. The CDR3 has 16 amino acids. Germline V lookup: CDR1 SGHTA, CDR2 FQGNSA. V lost 7 bases and J lost 0; bases outside the gene matches: 9. The CDR3 protein is CASIWGLAGNQETQYF. The DNA for the CDR3 is TGTGCCAGCATCTGGGGGCTAGCGGGAAACCAAGAGACCCAGTACTTC. Full variable domain (missing parts from reference TRBV7-2 and TRBJ2-5): GAGVSQSPSNKVTEKGKDVELRCDPISGHTALYWYRQSLGQGLEFLIYFQGNSAPDKSGLPSDRFSAERTGGSVSTLTIQRTQQEDSAVYLCASIWGLAGNQETQYFGPGTRLLVL.

This chain uses TRBV18 with TRBJ2-1, with 9 bases matching TRBD1. There are 13 residues in the CDR3. V lost 8 bases, J lost 6 bases, and 5 bases stayed unmatched. Germline V gives CDR1 KGHSH, CDR2 LQKENI. CDR3 residues: CASGTGGINEQFF. The CDR3 DNA is TGTGCCAGCGGCACAGGGGGCATCAATGAGCAGTTCTTC.

The chain joins TRBV18 to TRBJ2-5; D could derive from TRBD1 or TRBD2 (6 bases each). In germline, CDR1 is KGHSH, CDR2 LQKENI. The CDR3 loop spans 13 amino acids. Trimming took 4 bases from V and 2 from J, leaving 8 bases between them. CDR3 bases: TGTGCCAGCTCACGGGGGGCTCAAGAGACCCAGTACTTC. It translates to CASSRGAQETQYF.

The chain carries TRBV19 and TRBJ1-3; the D gene is possibly TRBD1 (6 bases). The CDR3 runs to 14 residues. With 6 bases removed from V and 2 bases from J, the gap between germline ends came to 11 bases. CDR1 and CDR2 from the germline V gene are LNHDA and SQIVND (reference sequence). CDR3 nucleotides: TGTGCCAGTAGCGACAGGTCTGCTGGAAACACCATATATTTT. Protein: CASSDRSAGNTIYF. The complete variable domain, with remaining parts taken from reference TRBV19 and TRBJ1-3, reads DGGITQSPKYLFRKEGQNVTLSCEQNLNHDAMYWYRQDPGQGLRLIYYSQIVNDFQKGDIAEGYSVSREKKESFPLTVTSAQKNPTAFYLCASSDRSAGNTIYFGEGSWLTVV.

This rearrangement joins TRBV5-4 to TRBJ1-2, with 11 bases identical to TRBD1. Germline CDR1 and CDR2: SGHNT and YYREEE (reference sequence). CDR3 length: 16 amino acids. Unmatched junction bases numbered 9, after V lost 4 bases and J lost 4 bases. CDR3 residues: CASSVQGTGGAYGYTF. CDR3 in DNA: TGTGCCAGCAGCGTGCAAGGGACAGGGGGAGCCTATGGCTACACCTTC.

The rearrangement uses TRBV11-3 and TRBJ1-6; TRBD1 agrees at 9 bases. V lost 0 bases to trimming and J lost 14 bases; unmatched junction nucleotides: 11. The CDR3 spans 16 residues. Germline assignment: CDR1 SGHNT and CDR2 YENEEA. The CDR3 sequence is CASSLDGDRASRTLHF. The CDR3 DNA reads as TGTGCCAGCAGCTTAGATGGGGACAGGGCGAGTCGGACCCTCCACTTT.

The rearrangement links TRBV14 to TRBJ1-1; D is uncertain. Germline loops: CDR1 SGHDN, CDR2 FVKESK. Trimming left V 4 bases short and J 4 bases short, with 16 bases between. This CDR3 region has 15 residues. The CDR3 nucleotides are TGTGCCAGCAGCCTTTCCGTAGGCGATCTCACTGAAGCTTTCTTT. This translates into CASSLSVGDLTEAFF.

This clone was recorded only once. The chain carries TRBV9 and TRBJ1-4, with 7 bases that match TRBD1. The CDR3 totals 15 residues. With V trimmed by 3 bases and J by 10 bases, 12 bases remained unmatched. Germline loops: CDR1 SGDLS, CDR2 YYNGEE. For the CDR3, the DNA is TGTGCCAGCAGCGCCTACAGTCAGGGGGGAGGAAAACTGTTTTTT. Residues: CASSAYSQGGGKLFF.

The chain employs TRBV12-3 or TRBV12-4 and TRBJ2-1, with D tentatively TRBD2 (5 bases). V was shortened by 3 bases and J by 10 bases, with 10 bases between the two germline ends. CDR3 length: 12 amino acids. The CDR3 DNA is TGTGCCAGCAGTTTTAGCGCGACAGAGCAGTTCTTC. Its translation: CASSFSATEQFF.

The chain has TRBV21-1 and TRBJ2-7; the table's D call, TRBD2, has no DNA check behind it. TRBV21-1 is flagged as a pseudogene. This CDR3 contains 14 residues. CDR3 DNA: TGTGCCAGCAGACGGACTAGCGGGGCCTACGAGCAGTACTTC. Encoded protein: CASRRTSGAYEQYF.

This clone was counted a single time. V usage is TRBV6-5 and J usage is TRBJ2-3; the D is unclear. Trimming shortened V by 2 bases and J by 2 bases, and 11 bases separated the two germline ends. Germline-derived CDR1 and CDR2 are MNHEY and SVGAGI. This CDR3 region has 15 residues. CDR3 protein: CASSYHGENTDTQYF. Written as DNA, the CDR3 is TGTGCCAGCAGTTACCACGGAGAGAACACAGATACGCAGTATTTT.

The rearrangement uses TRBV11-3 and TRBJ2-5; tentatively, D is TRBD2 (5 bases). The CDR3 has 14 amino acids. Germline-derived CDR1 and CDR2 are SGHNT and YENEEA. Trimming pared 1 base from V and 2 bases from J, leaving 8 bases between. The CDR3 here is CASSLGTVQETQYF. DNA of the CDR3: TGTGCCAGCAGCTTAGGGACTGTTCAAGAGACCCAGTACTTC.

The chain joins TRBV18 to TRBJ1-3, with D uncertain. Per germline, CDR1 KGHSH and CDR2 LQKENI. The CDR3 length is 17 residues. Between the trimmed V and J ends, which lost 3 bases and 0 bases, there was a span of 15 bases. CDR3 sequence (DNA): TGTGCCAGCTCACCCTCAGCCCTCAGTGGCTCTGGAAACACCATATATTTT. It codes for CASSPSALSGSGNTIYF.